This T cell receptor (beta chain) came from a study of shared clonotypes between healthy human individuals. For the study at large: CD4 naive and CD4 memory each took three plates per donor, while CD8 naive took two and CD8 memory one.

The assay was immunoSEQ multiplex PCR, and TCRdb's table has in-frame clones only and misses some. The data show 2 million or so clones, with 95% seen just once and 0.1% to 0.15% held by the top ten. All participating donors were Caucasian adults from Nashville, Tennessee. CDR1 KGHSH and CDR2 LQKENI come from the germline V gene. The CDR3 runs 14 residues. V was clipped by 6 bases and J by 7 bases; unmatched bases: 7. The sequence derives from a man younger than 35 in good health. Sample: naive CD4+ T cells sorted from blood. Subset described: CD45RA+ positively selected. This chain connects TRBV18 to TRBJ2-2, with 8 bases lining up with TRBD1. The CDR3 nucleotides are TGTGCCAGCTCCCAGGACAGGGAAAACGGGGAGCTGTTTTTT. This gives the protein CASSQDRENGELFF.